This TCR beta chain is drawn from a study of chemoradiotherapy in HPV16-positive cancers. Across the study: Candidate HPV-specific T-cell clones and common TCR motifs came from functional assays in a couple of HPV16-positive patients.

This CDR3 is 16 amino acids long. Germline V gene sequence: CDR1 LGHNA, CDR2 YSLEER. The V gene lost 0 bases and the J gene lost 6 bases, with 17 bases spanning the gap. Worth noting for this clone: Its antigen remains unknown.

Repertoires were generated with immunoSEQ multiplex PCR, while TCRdb's copy carries only in-frame clones and drops some. The sample shows about 29,000 clones, about 93% of them seen only once. Repeated repertoire sampling spanned the course of chemoradiotherapy. Study observations and caveats: In HPV16-positive patients, HPV-responsive T-cell expansion tracked better recurrence-free survival. Non-HPV-specific T cells did not expand in tumors during treatment, whereas candidate HPV-specific clones and E7-related motifs did.

The TCR originated in a human donor with HPV-associated anogenital cancer. The rearrangement joins TRBV4-3 to TRBJ1-1; TRBD1 might be the D (5 bases). This specimen was blood, taken from a patient who underwent chemoradiotherapy. The CDR3 region has the DNA TGCGCCAGCAGCCAAGATCCCCAGGGAGGAGTGGCTGAAGCTTTCTTT. Its protein product is CASSQDPQGGVAEAFF.